This T cell receptor (beta chain) is drawn from a study of somatic mutations in cytotoxic T cells in rheumatoid arthritis. Findings of the study overall: Some patients, about an eighth of the roughly 65, had a largest CD8+ clone that exceeded 20% of CD8+ cells. Age-matched healthy controls and rheumatoid arthritis patients had CD8+ T-cell clonality that did not differ significantly.

As regards this clone: Its antigen remains unknown.

This CDR3 is 15 amino acids long. CDR1 and CDR2 from the germline V gene are SGHDT and YYEEEE. V was trimmed by 4 bases and J by 4 bases, leaving 17 bases between them. The method was immunoSEQ multiplex PCR; TCRdb's version includes in-frame clones alone and lacks a portion of them. The sample lists about 12,000 clones, roughly 74% seen once, with approximately 10% in the top ten. This sequence was found in a woman in her thirties or forties in good health. The chain combines TRBV5-6 with TRBJ1-1; D gene uncertain. The sequenced sample consisted of CD8+ T cells sorted from blood. Here the CDR3 reads CASSNPGPLGTEAFF. CDR3 sequence (DNA): TGTGCCAGCAGCAACCCGGGCCCGCTGGGCACTGAAGCTTTCTTT.